This T cell receptor (beta chain) comes out of a study of blood T cell repertoires in COVID-19. Authors' methods: Amplification with reference gene primers provided the estimates of nucleated cell counts. Sequencing was performed with immunoSEQ multiplex PCR; in TCRdb, only in-frame clones are kept and a portion is missing. V, J and clone size were drawn from that table, and D and trimming were deduced from the DNA. Of 110,000 to 150,000 clones in the sample, more than 80% were seen once. V was pared by 2 bases and J by 5 bases, with 6 bases between. Germline CDR1 MNHNS, CDR2 SASEGT. The CDR3 covers 12 residues.

The chain combines TRBV6-1 with TRBJ2-5, with D possibly being TRBD2 (6 bases). Sequences were obtained from peripheral blood. This TCR was sampled from a woman of 80 years or more in a cohort sampled during active or convalescent COVID-19. CDR3: CASSELAETQYF. The CDR3 bases are TGTGCCAGCAGTGAACTAGCGGAGACCCAGTACTTC.